This T cell receptor (beta chain) was sequenced during a study of T cell repertoires in cytomegalovirus infection. Study-level information: Recently identified HLA-C-restricted and well-studied HLA-B-restricted CMV epitopes were used. The public TCR beta signatures pointed to both CMV infection and matching HLA type. Study-wide points: Cumulative frequency of public TCR beta families picked out carriers of CMV plus the relevant HLA. The ex vivo response showed dominance by HLA-C-restricted CMV-specific TCR beta clonotypes.

Only a few counts were recorded for this clonotype. The antigen is undetermined. From the reads, TCRdb called clonotypes with MiXCR, one entry per CDR3 protein. The sample has around 500,000 distinct CDR3 sequences; approximately 40% are singletons. V lost 3 bases and J lost 2; bases outside the gene matches: 0. The germline V gene encodes CDR1 MGHDK and CDR2 SYGVNS. The length of the CDR3 is 14 residues. This receptor was identified in a human donor in good health (CMV status not recorded). Some clones in this sample may be carry-over from other donors' samples. The chain joins TRBV25-1 to TRBJ1-2; 10 bases are a match to TRBD1. The specimen was cultured PBMCs, collected from culture after CMV antigen stimulation. Here the CDR3 reads CASSEGQGNYGYTF. As DNA, the CDR3 is TGTGCCAGCAGTGAGGGACAGGGGAACTATGGCTACACCTTC.